Given below is one TCR beta chain in context. This entry belongs to a study of blood T cell repertoires in COVID-19. The overall study: Sources were T cells, B-cell-depleted T cells, or PBMCs; the material itself was cDNA or gDNA.

The study recruited people aged about 18 to 90 years across approximately 25 US areas. Profiling relied on immunoSEQ multiplex PCR, and the TCRdb table lists in-frame clones only, not all of them. Of approximately 210,000 clones listed, about 84% are singletons. The V segment lost 4 bases and the J segment 0 bases; nucleotides outside the gene matches: 5. CDR3 length: 16 amino acids. The germline gives CDR1 ENHRY, CDR2 SYGVKD. This TCR was sampled from a man aged 25 to 40 with acute COVID-19. The sample consisted of PBMCs or T cells enriched from blood (not recorded which). The chain carries TRBV10-3 and TRBJ1-4; 7 nucleotides match TRBD1. CDR3 bases: TGTGCCATCAGTGGAGGGACAGCTTCAACTAATGAAAAACTGTTTTTT. Protein product: CAISGGTASTNEKLFF.